A single sample is the source of the 14 T cell receptor beta chains below, sequenced in a study of Graves' ophthalmopathy and Graves' hyperthyroidism. RNA served as the template for amplifying TCR beta CDR3 regions. An opening RT-PCR round employed HTBI primers and preceded a second-round multiplex PCR. TCRdb ran MiXCR on the multiplex PCR reads and lists one entry per CDR3 protein. The sample records 900,000 to 1,200,000 distinct CDR3 sequences, about 38% being singletons. The sample was peripheral blood or thyroid tissue (not recorded which). These receptor sequences come from an adult man with Graves' hyperthyroidism.

This clonotype was observed many times. V and J are TRBV2 and TRBJ2-5; no firm D call. Trimming left V 8 bases short and J 3 bases short, with 7 bases between. Germline V gene sequence: CDR1 SNHLY, CDR2 FYNNEI. The CDR3 runs to 11 residues. The CDR3 sequence is CASDREETQYF. CDR3 bases: TGTGCCAGCGATAGGGAAGAGACCCAGTACTTC.

The V gene is TRBV9, the J gene TRBJ2-5, with TRBD1 as a possible D gene (7 bases). Looked up from germline, CDR1 is SGDLS and CDR2 is YYNGEE. This CDR3 is built from 14 residues. V was pared by 7 bases and J by 1 base, with 14 bases between. The CDR3, as DNA: TGTGCCAGCGGCGCAGGGGGGATCCAAGAGACCCAGTACTTC. This translates into CASGAGGIQETQYF.

This clonotype was seen a few times. V gene TRBV6-5 combines with J gene TRBJ1-1; D might be TRBD1 (6 bases). The V and J ends lost 4 bases and 5 bases respectively, with 17 bases between them. Looked up from germline, CDR1 is MNHEY and CDR2 is SVGAGI. The length of the CDR3 is 15 residues. The CDR3 loop reads CASSLGGTPRTEAFF. The CDR3 region has the DNA TGTGCCAGCAGTTTGGGTGGGACACCCCGAACTGAAGCTTTCTTT.

This clonotype was counted at least ten times. The junction differs from germline at one of its ends, possibly a read error. The chain links TRBV7-2 to TRBJ2-7; tentatively, D is TRBD1 (6 bases). CDR1 SGHTA and CDR2 FQGNSA come from the germline V gene. The CDR3 sequence is 16 residues long. The CDR3 bases are TGCGCCAGCAGCCAAGATCGGGCAGGGGTCCATCGCGAGCAGTACTTC. Translated, it gives CASSQDRAGVHREQYF.

In DNA form, the CDR3 reads TGCAGCGGCTTGAGGGAGGACTGGCAAGAGACCCAGTACTTC. Amino acid sequence: CSGLREDWQETQYF. The chain carries TRBV29-1 and TRBJ2-5; tentatively, D is TRBD2 (6 bases). The CDR3 runs to 14 residues. CDR1 and CDR2 (germline): SQVTM, ANQGSEA. Trimming shortened V by 7 bases and J by 2 bases, and 17 bases separated the two germline ends.

At least ten counts were recorded for this clonotype. The rearrangement uses TRBV7-9 and TRBJ2-5, with 12 bases identical to TRBD2. V lost 5 bases and J lost 5; bases outside the gene matches: 6. In germline, CDR1 is SEHNR, CDR2 FQNEAQ (reference sequence). The CDR3 sequence is 15 residues long. This CDR3 reads CASSLRLAGAETQYF. DNA for the CDR3: TGTGCCAGCAGCCTCCGACTAGCGGGAGCGGAGACCCAGTACTTC.

The chain recombines TRBV7-9 with TRBJ1-1; 7 nucleotides match TRBD1. From germline, CDR1 is SEHNR and CDR2 FQNEAQ (reference sequence). J was trimmed by 12 bases and V by 7 bases; bases with no gene match: 5. The CDR3 consists of 10 residues. The CDR3, as DNA: TGTGCCAGCACAGACAGGGCGTCTTTCTTT. It codes for CASTDRASFF.

The V and J genes are TRBV30 and TRBJ1-5, with D hard to call. V lost 2 bases and J lost 3, with 11 bases in between. The CDR3 length is 14 residues. Germline CDR1 GTSNPN, CDR2 SVGIG (reference sequence). CDR3: CAWSFELLNQPQHF. DNA of the CDR3: TGTGCCTGGAGTTTTGAACTCCTCAATCAGCCCCAGCATTTT.

This clonotype was counted ten times or more. V and J are TRBV2 and TRBJ1-5, with D unresolved. V dropped 6 bases and J dropped 2 bases, with 11 bases sitting between them. The germline V gene has CDR1 SNHLY and CDR2 FYNNEI. CDR3 length: 14 residues. CDR3 sequence: CASSSDGGNQPQHF. DNA of the CDR3: TGTGCCAGCAGCAGTGACGGGGGCAATCAGCCCCAGCATTTT.

This clonotype has just one count. The CDR3 spells CASSPGTLTYRTQYF. The CDR3 coding sequence is TGTGCCAGCAGCCCTGGGACACTCACATATCGGACCCAGTACTTC. V usage is TRBV9 and J usage is TRBJ2-5; D possibly corresponds to TRBD1 (6 bases). CDR1 is SGDLS, CDR2 YYNGEE, per germline. The CDR3 loop spans 15 amino acids. Trimming left V 4 bases short and J 7 bases short, with 20 bases between.

In regard to this clonotype: Relative to the germline gene, one junction end is altered; a read error may explain this. V usage is TRBV10-3 and J usage is TRBJ2-7; D uncertain. The CDR3 contains 13 residues. Germline loops: CDR1 ENHRY, CDR2 SYGVKD. CDR3 in amino acids: CASSYLDGYEQYF. The CDR3 nucleotides are TGTGCCAGCAGTTATTTAGACGGGTACGAGCAGTACTTC.

The chain links TRBV7-2 to TRBJ2-3; 7 bases align to TRBD2. The V gene's germline CDR1 is SGHTA and CDR2 FQGNSA. After removal of 5 bases from V and 1 base from J, the junction contained 6 bases not matched to a gene. This CDR3 is 15 amino acids long. The CDR3 is CASSPTSRRTDTQYF. The CDR3 region has the DNA TGTGCCAGCAGCCCGACTAGCCGCCGCACAGATACGCAGTATTTT. Full variable domain (outside the CDR3, taken from reference TRBV7-2 and TRBJ2-3): GAGVSQSPSNKVTEKGKDVELRCDPISGHTALYWYRQSLGQGLEFLIYFQGNSAPDKSGLPSDRFSAERTGGSVSTLTIQRTQQEDSAVYLCASSPTSRRTDTQYFGPGTRLTVL.

CDR3: CASSHGSYRANGYTF. The CDR3 bases are TGTGCCAGCAGCCACGGCTCGTACAGGGCAAATGGCTACACCTTC. The rearrangement uses TRBV7-9 and TRBJ1-2; D might be TRBD1 (6 bases). V shed 5 bases and J shed 6 bases, with 19 bases lying between them. From germline, CDR1 is SEHNR and CDR2 FQNEAQ (reference sequence). The CDR3 extends over 15 amino acids. The whole variable domain, filled in from reference TRBV7-9 and TRBJ1-2, reads DTGVSQNPRHKITKRGQNVTFRCDPISEHNRLYWYRQTLGQGPEFLTYFQNEAQLEKSRLLSDRFSAERPKGSFSTLEIQRTEQGDSAMYLCASSHGSYRANGYTFGSGTRLTVV.

The chain combines TRBV20-1 with TRBJ1-5; 8 bases map to TRBD1. With V trimmed by 2 bases and J by 3 bases, 9 bases remained unmatched. CDR1 and CDR2 from the germline V gene are DFQATT and SNEGSKA (reference sequence). The CDR3 extends over 16 amino acids. CDR3 amino acids: CSARPPPGGLNQPQHF. CDR3 DNA: TGCAGTGCTAGACCCCCCCCAGGGGGCCTCAATCAGCCCCAGCATTTT.